These 5 T cell receptor beta chains were sequenced from one sample in a study of metastatic and nonmetastatic thyroid tumors (TCRdb year 2020). Before undergoing thyroid surgery, none of the patients had been given any kind of treatment. Libraries were prepared through PCR. The sequencing machine was an Illumina HiSeq 4000. Using fastp at Q25 and MiXCR, TCRdb reprocessed the public reads and kept productive beta chains. The sample includes about 34,000 clones, with 35% to 45% observed a single time. Of the sample, roughly 22% is held by the ten largest clones. Material for sequencing was tumor tissue. These receptors originate from a female donor with papillary thyroid cancer or a benign thyroid nodule (not recorded which). Some clones in this sample may be carry-over from other donors' samples.

This clone was seen a handful of times. The chain uses TRBV6-1 and TRBJ2-5, with D tentatively TRBD1 or TRBD2 (5 bases each). Germline V gives CDR1 MNHNS, CDR2 SASEGT. Trimming removed 8 bases from V and 1 base from J, with 8 bases in between. This CDR3 has 12 amino acids. The CDR3 spells CASAGGQETQYF. The DNA for the CDR3 is TGTGCCAGCGCTGGGGGCCAAGAGACCCAGTACTTC.

This chain uses TRBV7-2 with TRBJ2-1, with a possible D match to TRBD1 (5 bases). This CDR3 is 14 amino acids long. Per germline, CDR1 SGHTA and CDR2 FQGNSA. V was cut by 1 base and J by 9 bases, with 13 bases left in between. In DNA, the CDR3 is TGTGCCAGCAGCTTAGGACAGTCTGTGACTGAGCAGTTCTTC. It translates to CASSLGQSVTEQFF.

A few counts support this clone. V and J are TRBV2 and TRBJ2-3; 10 bases map to TRBD2. Germline V gene lookup returns CDR1 SNHLY and CDR2 FYNNEI. V shed 6 bases, J shed 5 bases, and the junction held 8 bases outside the gene matches. This CDR3 region has 15 residues. CDR3 nucleotide sequence: TGTGCCAGCAGCCCAGACGGACTAGCGGAAGATACGCAGTATTTT. Translating gives CASSPDGLAEDTQYF.

The V and J genes are TRBV6-1 and TRBJ2-5; D gene unclear. There are 14 residues in the CDR3. The germline CDR1 and CDR2 sequences are MNHNS and SASEGT. V dropped 1 base and J dropped 1 base, with 7 bases sitting between them. CDR3: CASSEVLFQETQYF. The CDR3 DNA reads TGTGCCAGCAGTGAAGTTCTTTTCCAAGAGACCCAGTACTTC.

This rearrangement joins TRBV11-3 to TRBJ2-7, with a tentative D call TRBD2 (5 bases). Trimming took 0 bases from V and 3 from J, leaving 9 bases between them. The CDR3 is 14 amino acids. In germline, CDR1 is SGHNT, CDR2 YENEEA. The CDR3 sequence is CASSLESEGYEQYF. As DNA, the CDR3 is TGTGCCAGCAGCTTAGAAAGCGAGGGCTACGAGCAGTACTTC. Full variable domain (missing parts from reference TRBV11-3 and TRBJ2-7): EAGVVQSPRYKIIEKKQPVAFWCNPISGHNTLYWYLQNLGQGPELLIRYENEEAVDDSQLPKDRFSAERLKGVDSTLKIQPAELGDSAVYLCASSLESEGYEQYFGPGTRLTVT.